The present T cell receptor beta chain was sequenced within a study of blood T cell repertoires in COVID-19. Study overall: Spain, Italy and the United States supplied samples that represented acute and convalescent COVID-19. PBMCs, B-cell-depleted T cells, or T cells were the source of the cDNA or gDNA that made up the material.

In the original workflow: Using reference gene primer amplification, nucleated cell counts were estimated. The data were produced by immunoSEQ multiplex PCR, yet TCRdb's version contains in-frame clones alone and is incomplete. D and trimming come from the DNA, and the V and J calls and clone size come from that table. The sample lists some 200,000 clones, approximately 85% occurring once. The sample was peripheral blood. This TCR was sampled from an older woman with acute or convalescent COVID-19.

The CDR3 DNA sequence: TGTGCCAGCAGCGTAGACACTGGAAACACCATATATTTT. The encoded protein is CASSVDTGNTIYF. V gene TRBV9 combines with J gene TRBJ1-3; D call uncertain. The CDR3 sequence is 13 residues long. Trimming stripped 0 bases from V and 2 bases from J, with 3 bases between. Germline V gene data show CDR1 as SGDLS and CDR2 as YYNGEE. Full variable domain (missing parts from reference TRBV9 and TRBJ1-3): DSGVTQTPKHLITATGQRVTLRCSPRSGDLSVYWYQQSLDQGLQFLIQYYNGEERAKGNILERFSAQQFPDLHSELNLSSLELGDSALYFCASSVDTGNTIYFGEGSWLTVV.